This TCR beta chain appears in the sequencing data of a study of blood T cell repertoires in COVID-19. About the research overall: Donors in the United States, Italy and Spain gave samples during acute or convalescent COVID-19.

The protocol was immunoSEQ multiplex PCR, while the TCRdb copy is restricted to in-frame clones and leaves out a portion. The sample carries approximately 240,000 clones, approximately 81% recorded once. Per the germline V gene, CDR1 is MDHEN and CDR2 is SYDVKM. V was clipped by 6 bases and J by 1 base, with 9 bases between them. The CDR3 sequence is 13 residues long. Input material: peripheral blood. This clonotype originated in a man aged 50-59 years who had recovered from COVID-19. The chain combines TRBV28 with TRBJ1-1; TRBD1 might be the D (5 bases). This CDR3 is CASRRGGNTEAFF. CDR3 coding DNA: TGTGCCAGCAGGAGGGGAGGGAACACTGAAGCTTTCTTT. The whole variable domain, filled in from reference TRBV28 and TRBJ1-1, reads DVKVTQSSRYLVKRTGEKVFLECVQDMDHENMFWYRQDPGLGLRLIYFSYDVKMKEKGDIPEGYSVSREKKERFSLILESASTNQTSMYLCASRRGGNTEAFFGQGTRLTVV.